A single sample gave rise to the 27 T cell receptor beta chains below, sequenced in a study of cytomegalovirus exposure and HLA in healthy donors (dated by TCRdb to about 2017). To prepare the library, the immunoSEQ multiplex PCR assay was applied. For the multiplex PCR, a mixture combining 60 forward primers for TCR Vbeta segments and 13 reverse primers for TCR Jbeta segments was used. TCRdb retrieved this table from immuneACCESS and kept in-frame rearrangements only. Not all clones are present; in checked studies, unresolved V genes account for under half, and no reason is known for the remainder. The sample profile shows over 150,000 clones; about 80% of them were found once. The ten largest clonotypes hold under 7.5% of the sample. The sample was PBMCs. The source of these receptors is a young man in good health and CMV-seropositive.

This clone was seen a handful of times. This chain connects TRBV19 to TRBJ1-1, with D possibly matching TRBD1 (5 bases). The CDR3 contains 14 residues. Germline CDR1 reads LNHDA; CDR2 reads SQIVND (reference sequence). The V gene lost 3 bases and the J gene lost 5 bases, with 13 bases spanning the gap. Here the CDR3 reads CASSIRGERTEAFF. The CDR3 nucleotides are TGTGCCAGTAGTATTCGGGGGGAACGGACTGAAGCTTTCTTT.

The chain joins TRBV5-1 to TRBJ2-2; 7 bases match TRBD2. Germline V gene data show CDR1 as SGHRS and CDR2 as YFSETQ. CDR3 length: 18 amino acids. Trimming at V came to 1 base and at J to 3 bases, leaving 12 bases not matched to a gene. The CDR3 is CASSLKAARGSDTGELFF. Here the CDR3 DNA reads TGCGCCAGCAGCTTGAAGGCGGCGCGGGGGTCCGACACCGGGGAGCTGTTTTTT.

The chain joins TRBV6-1 to TRBJ2-7, with D perhaps TRBD1 (5 bases). In germline, CDR1 is MNHNS, CDR2 SASEGT. Trimming took off 2 bases at V and 2 bases at J, with 16 bases between the two ends. This CDR3 is 16 amino acids long. The CDR3 spells CASSELGQIGTYEQYF. CDR3 sequence (DNA): TGTGCCAGCAGTGAATTGGGGCAGATAGGAACCTACGAGCAGTACTTC.

The V and J genes are TRBV4-1 and TRBJ1-1, with 8 nucleotides matching TRBD1. V shed 4 bases, J shed 7 bases, and the junction held 14 bases outside the gene matches. Germline V gene sequence: CDR1 MGHRA, CDR2 YSYEKL. The CDR3 length is 16 residues. The CDR3 DNA sequence: TGCGCCAGCAGCCCGCTTCTGCAAAAAGGGACAGGTGAAGCTTTCTTT. It is translated as CASSPLLQKGTGEAFF.

This chain uses TRBV27 with TRBJ2-5; TRBD2 matches at 15 bases. The CDR3 loop spans 15 amino acids. From germline, CDR1 is MNHEY and CDR2 SMNVEV (reference sequence). The V and J ends lost 4 bases and 11 bases, in that order; junction bases with no gene match: 8. The CDR3 nucleotides read TGTGCCAGCAGTTCGGGACTAGCGGGAGGAGGGGAGCAGTACTTC. It codes for CASSSGLAGGGEQYF.

The chain uses TRBV19 and TRBJ2-1; TRBD2 matches 10 bases. V was clipped by 0 bases and J by 6 bases; unmatched bases: 14. Germline V CDR1 and CDR2: LNHDA, SQIVND (reference sequence). CDR3 length: 19 amino acids. CDR3 in amino acids: CASSIESSGGYIGGNEQFF. CDR3 nucleotide sequence: TGTGCCAGTAGTATAGAATCTAGCGGGGGCTACATTGGAGGCAATGAGCAGTTCTTC.

V is TRBV6-6 and J is TRBJ2-3; 8 bases are shared with TRBD1. This CDR3 region has 15 residues. Germline values: CDR1 MNHNY, CDR2 SVGAGI (reference sequence). Losses at the gene ends were 5 bases for V and 4 bases for J; bases not matched to a gene: 8. This CDR3 reads CASSIGTGLADTQYF. The CDR3 DNA reads TGTGCCAGCAGTATCGGGACAGGTTTGGCAGATACGCAGTATTTT.

The rearrangement links TRBV5-1 to TRBJ2-5, with D possibly matching TRBD2 (5 bases). The CDR3 contains 14 residues. Trimming removed 4 bases at V and 4 bases at J, with 14 bases between. Germline-derived CDR1 and CDR2 are SGHRS and YFSETQ. The CDR3 sequence: CASSLGILRETQYF. The CDR3 bases are TGCGCCAGCAGCCTCGGGATTCTAAGAGAGACCCAGTACTTC.

The chain combines TRBV10-1 with TRBJ2-7; 9 bases line up with TRBD2. This CDR3 is built from 14 residues. J was trimmed by 0 bases and V by 9 bases; bases with no gene match: 6. Germline lookup yields CDR1 WNHNN and CDR2 SYGVQD (reference sequence). This CDR3 is CASSAGGSSYEQYF. The CDR3 DNA sequence: TGCGCCAGTTCAGCGGGAGGAAGCTCCTACGAGCAGTACTTC.

This clone was seen once. The V gene is TRBV6-1, the J gene TRBJ2-5; 7 bases are a match to TRBD1. The J call may not be correct, given that the DNA end is closer to TRBJ2-7. CDR1 is MNHNS and CDR2 is SASEGT in the germline V gene. This CDR3 is 16 amino acids long. In DNA form, the CDR3 reads TGTGCCAGCAGTGAAGCCCTAAAATCGACAGGGCTCGAGCAGTACTTC. The encoded protein is CASSEALKSTGLEQYF.

The rearrangement uses TRBV7-3 and TRBJ1-1, with 7 bases that match TRBD1. Per the germline V gene, CDR1 is SGHTA and CDR2 is FQGTGA. The J segment lost 5 bases and the V segment lost 5 bases, leaving 11 bases of the junction unmatched. The CDR3 contains 15 residues. The CDR3 here is CASSPLAGGETEAFF. CDR3 DNA sequence: TGTGCCAGCAGCCCCCTTGCAGGGGGTGAGACTGAAGCTTTCTTT.

The chain has TRBV10-2 and TRBJ2-6, with D maybe TRBD1 (5 bases). The CDR3 covers 16 residues. Germline CDR1 WSHSY, CDR2 SAAADI. Trimming took off 1 base at V and 3 bases at J, with 10 bases between the two ends. In DNA, the CDR3 is TGCGCCAGCAGTGAGTTCTCAGGGCTTGGGGCCAACGTCCTGACTTTC. It encodes CASSEFSGLGANVLTF.

The rearrangement joins TRBV7-8 to TRBJ1-1; D gene unclear. The V end was cut by 5 bases, the J end by 7 bases, with 17 bases between. Germline V gene sequence: CDR1 SGHVS, CDR2 FQNEAQ. This CDR3 comprises 14 residues. The CDR3 DNA sequence: TGTGCCAGCAGCCTGAGGGAGTACGGATATGAAGCTTTCTTT. It translates to CASSLREYGYEAFF.

J is TRBJ2-3 and V is TRBV4-2; TRBD1 matches 7 bases. Trimming took 2 bases from V and 2 from J; bases not matched to a gene: 10. The length of the CDR3 is 17 residues. The germline V gene has CDR1 LGHNA and CDR2 YNFKEQ. CDR3 sequence reads: CASSQKGQWSNTDTQYF. The CDR3 DNA reads as TGTGCCAGCAGCCAAAAGGGACAGTGGAGCAACACAGATACGCAGTATTTT.

In DNA form, the CDR3 reads TGTGCCAGCAGTTCTCTGCGAGACTACGAGCAGTACTTC. This codes for CASSSLRDYEQYF. The V and J genes are TRBV11-2 and TRBJ2-7; D is ambiguous. Trimming removed 6 bases from V and 3 bases from J, with 12 bases in between. This CDR3 is built from 13 residues. The germline CDR1 and CDR2 sequences are SGHAT and FQNNGV.

Turning to this clone: A junction boundary mismatches the germline segment, possibly from a read error. V usage is TRBV7-9 and J usage is TRBJ2-7, with TRBD2 identical over 8 bases. Germline CDR1 and CDR2: SEHNR and FQNEAQ (reference sequence). This CDR3 contains 17 residues. CDR3 sequence: CSSSLAESGGGSYEQYF. The CDR3 DNA follows: TGTTCCAGCAGCTTAGCGGAGTCGGGCGGGGGGAGCTACGAGCAGTACTTC.

The rearrangement joins TRBV7-9 to TRBJ1-5; D is possibly TRBD1 (6 bases). CDR1 is SEHNR and CDR2 is FQNEAQ in the germline V gene (reference sequence). This CDR3 is built from 17 residues. The V gene lost 5 bases and the J gene lost 3 bases, with 20 bases spanning the gap. CDR3 nucleotides: TGTGCCAGCAGCCCAGCAGCCCAGGGGCTTGTCAATCAGCCCCAGCATTTT. Encoded protein: CASSPAAQGLVNQPQHF.

The V call is TRBV7-2, the J call TRBJ2-5; 11 bases are shared with TRBD2. The J call may be mistaken, given a closer DNA end match to TRBJ2-7. CDR3 length: 17 residues. Germline CDR1 and CDR2: SGHTA and FQGNSA. CDR3 DNA: TGTGCCAGCAGCTTAGTGGCTAGCGGGGGGCTTTCCTACGAGCAGTACTTC. It specifies CASSLVASGGLSYEQYF.

This chain joins TRBV2 and TRBJ2-5; 12 bases match TRBD2. The CDR3 is 14 amino acids. V lost 9 bases and J lost 0; bases outside the gene matches: 2. The germline gives CDR1 SNHLY, CDR2 FYNNEI. CDR3 protein: CARGLAGYQETQYF. The DNA of the CDR3 is TGTGCCAGGGGACTAGCGGGTTACCAAGAGACCCAGTACTTC. The variable domain in full, with the rest retrieved from reference TRBV2 and TRBJ2-5, is EPEVTQTPSHQVTQMGQEVILRCVPISNHLYFYWYRQILGQKVEFLVSFYNNEISEKSEIFDDQFSVERPDGSNFTLKIRSTKLEDSAMYFCARGLAGYQETQYFGPGTRLLVL.

The genes are TRBV27 and TRBJ2-2; 7 bases align to TRBD1. CDR3 length equals 16 residues. The V segment lost 1 base and the J segment 4 bases; nucleotides outside the gene matches: 6. Per the germline V gene, CDR1 is MNHEY and CDR2 is SMNVEV (reference sequence). The CDR3: CASSLYRTGSTGELFF. The CDR3 coding sequence is TGTGCCAGCAGTTTATACCGGACAGGTTCCACCGGGGAGCTGTTTTTT.

The chain combines TRBV4-3 with TRBJ1-2; 11 bases match TRBD1. V lost 3 bases to trimming and J lost 1 base; unmatched junction nucleotides: 7. The CDR3 extends over 17 amino acids. Per the germline V gene, CDR1 is LGHNA and CDR2 is YSLEER. CDR3 region: CASSQKDRGLGNYGYTF. The CDR3 DNA reads TGCGCCAGCAGCCAGAAGGACAGGGGGCTCGGTAACTATGGCTACACCTTC.

The chain is built from TRBV7-6 and TRBJ2-5; 7 bases align to TRBD1. CDR1 SGHVS and CDR2 FNYEAQ come from the germline V gene. V was pared by 1 base and J by 4 bases, with 6 bases of the junction left unmatched. This CDR3 is built from 15 residues. CDR3: CASSLGTGARETQYF. The CDR3 DNA is TGTGCCAGCAGCTTAGGAACAGGGGCAAGAGAGACCCAGTACTTC.

The chain recombines TRBV5-6 with TRBJ2-1; 12 positions match TRBD2. The V gene end was trimmed by 0 bases and the J gene end by 1 base; junction bases not matched to a gene: 2. CDR3 length equals 17 residues. Germline CDR1 is SGHDT and CDR2 is YYEEEE. CDR3 protein: CASSLALAGGSYNEQFF. CDR3 coding DNA: TGTGCCAGCAGCTTGGCCCTAGCGGGAGGGTCCTACAATGAGCAGTTCTTC.

This sequence joins TRBV29-1 and TRBJ1-1, with 8 bases identical to TRBD1. The CDR3 consists of 15 residues. The junction had 16 bases not matched to a gene; V was cut back by 6 bases and J by 7 bases. Germline V gene sequence: CDR1 SQVTM, CDR2 ANQGSEA. The CDR3 sequence: CSVHQGAHTSFEAFF. CDR3 DNA: TGCAGCGTCCATCAGGGGGCCCATACTTCTTTTGAAGCTTTCTTT.

The chain combines TRBV11-3 with TRBJ1-1; no clear D gene. Germline V gives CDR1 SGHNT, CDR2 YENEEA. V was cut by 5 bases and J by 3 bases, with 10 bases left in between. This CDR3 has 13 amino acids. The CDR3 nucleotides are TGTGCCAGCAGCGCGGGGAGGCACACTGAAGCTTTCTTT. It translates to CASSAGRHTEAFF.

The chain employs TRBV6-1 and TRBJ1-6; tentative D call: TRBD1 (6 bases). The germline V and J ends were trimmed by 8 bases and 7 bases, with 18 bases remaining between them. Germline V gene lookup returns CDR1 MNHNS and CDR2 SASEGT. The CDR3 consists of 15 residues. The CDR3, as DNA: TGTGCCAGCGATACAGGAGGGGGGGAAAATTCACCCCTCCACTTT. Its translation: CASDTGGGENSPLHF.

V is TRBV2 and J is TRBJ1-1; D is uncertain. This CDR3 contains 15 residues. Per germline, CDR1 SNHLY and CDR2 FYNNEI. Trimming took 0 bases from V and 5 from J, leaving 13 bases between them. The CDR3 reads CASSEALRLRTEAFF. The CDR3 nucleotides are TGTGCCAGCAGTGAAGCGCTTCGGTTGCGAACTGAAGCTTTCTTT.